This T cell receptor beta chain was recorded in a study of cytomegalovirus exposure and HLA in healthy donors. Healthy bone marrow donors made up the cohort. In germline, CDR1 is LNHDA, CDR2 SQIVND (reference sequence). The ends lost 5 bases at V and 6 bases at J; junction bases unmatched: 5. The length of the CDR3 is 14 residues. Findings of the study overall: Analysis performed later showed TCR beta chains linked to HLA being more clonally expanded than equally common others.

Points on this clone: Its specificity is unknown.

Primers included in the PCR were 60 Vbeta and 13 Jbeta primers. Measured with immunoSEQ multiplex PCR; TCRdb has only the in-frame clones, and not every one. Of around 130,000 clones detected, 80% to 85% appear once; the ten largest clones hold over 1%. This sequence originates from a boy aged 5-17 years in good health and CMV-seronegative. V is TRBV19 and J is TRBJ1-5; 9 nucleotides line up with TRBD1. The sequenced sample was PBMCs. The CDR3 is CASSPTGGGQPQHF. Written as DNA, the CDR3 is TGTGCCAGTAGTCCGACAGGGGGAGGTCAGCCCCAGCATTTT.